The entry that follows covers one TCR beta chain sequence. Its antigen is not identified. These data come from a study of T cells in Graves' hyperthyroidism and ophthalmopathy. Overall study: Sampling of peripheral blood happened at initial diagnosis, prior to any treatment.

CDR1 and CDR2 (germline): SGHRS, YFSETQ. With 2 bases removed from V and 3 bases from J, the gap between germline ends came to 8 bases. The CDR3 sequence is 14 residues long. General study results and limits: Appearing also in blood were most of the thyroid clonotypes expanded above 0.001.

Cells are PBMCs isolated from 10 ml of fresh blood. RNA transcripts gave rise to amplified TCR beta CDR3 regions. The HTBI primer set drove a first-round RT-PCR of the TCR CDR3. TCRdb re-called the multiplex PCR reads with MiXCR, one entry per CDR3 protein. Counted here are 300,000 to 400,000 distinct CDR3 sequences, around 18% occurring once; the ten biggest clones make up 35% to 45%. The clonotype originates from a man in his late teens or twenties with Graves' ophthalmopathy. The V and J genes are TRBV5-1 and TRBJ2-2; possibly TRBD1 for D (5 bases). Source material: blood. The CDR3 reads CASSFDSYTGELFF. The CDR3 region has the DNA TGCGCCAGCAGCTTCGACAGCTACACCGGGGAGCTGTTTTTT. Full variable domain (rest looked up from reference TRBV5-1 and TRBJ2-2): KAGVTQTPRYLIKTRGQQVTLSCSPISGHRSVSWYQQTPGQGLQFLFEYFSETQRNKGNFPGRFSGRQFSNSRSEMNVSTLELGDSALYLCASSFDSYTGELFFGEGSRLTVL.